The TCR beta chain described here comes from a study of tumor-infiltrating lymphocytes in primary liver carcinoma (dated 2017 in TCRdb). Context from the whole study: The five patients, three men and two women aged 30 to 69 years, had hepatocellular carcinoma (four) or combined HCC and intrahepatic cholangiocarcinoma (one). Tumors of the five patients were stage T1-T3 N0M0 with maximum diameters of roughly 4.2 to 11 cm. Roughly 3.5 to 7.13 million productive TCRbeta reads were obtained per sample, and no significant difference in read depth was found between tissue types. To link TCRbeta repertoire diversity to the local molecular phenotype, the roughly 24 tumor region samples were profiled with Agilent mRNA microarrays. TCRbeta repertoire sequencing, expression microarrays and whole-exome sequencing were combined in the study across five regions of each liver tumor, with adjacent normal tissue and blood also included. TCRbeta repertoire sequencing covered roughly 35 specimens from 5 patients: about 25 tumor regions, 5 adjacent noncancerous liver tissues and 5 peripheral blood samples. Reproducibility between technical replicate repertoires was high, with correlation coefficients above 0.98 and mean shared-clone rates near 0.89.

The CDR3 numbers 12 residues from cysteine through phenylalanine. Just CDR3 DNA is preserved here, 36 bases in frame from base 1. Looking up the germline V gene (reference sequence) yields CDR1 SEHNR and CDR2 FQNEAQ. Using a constant-region primer and ProtoScript II reverse transcriptase, TCRbeta-specific cDNA was reverse-transcribed from approximately 0.5 ug total RNA. The TCRbeta libraries were prepared through three rounds of nested multiplex PCR following a slightly modified ARM-PCR procedure. Multiplex TRBV1-TRBV30 forward primers and a Cbeta reverse primer were used in the first two PCR rounds, each of which was run for 9 to 11 cycles. A final 25-cycle PCR with Deep VentR polymerase added sample barcodes and Illumina adapters. Before sequencing, amplicons of 200-500 bp were gel-purified using a QIAquick gel extraction kit. An Illumina HiSeq 2500 was used to sequence the TCRbeta amplicons with 250-bp paired-end reads. In the source study's methods: Reads were quality-trimmed with Trimmomatic v0.33, and paired reads were merged with FLASH v1.2.11 to recover full CDR3 sequences. MiGEC v1.2.1b assigned V, D and J germline segments to the rearranged TCRbeta sequences. Clonotype statistics and Shannon-Wiener diversity indices were calculated with VDJtools v1.0.0. To cut down on sampling bias, every analysis after diversity analysis relied on just the 250 most abundant clonotypes from each sample. The public reads were quality trimmed at Q25 with fastp and then assembled into clones with MiXCR by TCRdb, keeping productive beta chains. Each CDR3 protein appears once, grouped with its most common genes and DNA. These V and J calls rely on TCRdb rather than the paper's analysis. The sample includes roughly 91,000 distinct CDR3 sequences, with roughly 69% observed a single time. The top ten hold around 9.5% of the sample.

Study-wide findings and limitations: Because the samples were bulk and unsorted, CD4+ and CD8+ T cell repertoires could not be compared. The study included only five patients, and the authors note findings should be validated in a larger study. Compared with blood, tumors had a significantly larger share of the repertoire taken up by the top 250 clones (p = 0.039). Just about 8-24% of top clones turned up in all five regions of a tumor, which suggests spatial heterogeneity among tumor-infiltrating T cells. Consistent with antigen-driven expansion, pairs of tumor regions showed higher repertoire overlap (mean roughly 35%) than either tumor-adjacent pairs (about 17%) or tumor-blood pairs (roughly 15%). Because only the TCR beta chain was sequenced and unpaired alpha chains were not captured, true repertoire diversity is likely underestimated.

This clonotype was picked up a small number of times. Which antigen it targets is not known. The junction does not match germline at one end; this may be a read error. Total RNA and DNA were co-extracted from about 20-30 mg of bulk tissue with the AllPrep DNA/RNA mini kit, without cell sorting. Between late 2015 and 2016, roughly five patients in China with histopathologically diagnosed primary liver carcinoma had surgical resection. At the time of sampling, the patients had chronic HBV infection and had not received any treatment. Five spatially separated regions were sampled from each tumor: the superior, inferior, left-lateral and right-lateral poles, plus the tumor centre. According to histology, viable tumor cells made up more than 90% of every tumor sample. Pieces of fresh tumor and adjacent tissue were cut in half, with one half kept in RNAlater at -80 degrees C and the other half sent for histology.

Sequencing was carried out using liver tumor tissue from sampling region 5. Read against the paper, the sample's cell subset or site label means: tumor region T5, tumor centre. Rearrangement joined TRBV7-9 to TRBJ1-2; the D gene is not confidently resolved. This TCR was sampled from a woman in her fifties or sixties with primary liver carcinoma and hepatitis B virus infection. The DNA sequence is TGTGCCAGCAGTTTAGCAGAGTATGGCTACACCTTC. Its coded protein is CASSLAEYGYTF.